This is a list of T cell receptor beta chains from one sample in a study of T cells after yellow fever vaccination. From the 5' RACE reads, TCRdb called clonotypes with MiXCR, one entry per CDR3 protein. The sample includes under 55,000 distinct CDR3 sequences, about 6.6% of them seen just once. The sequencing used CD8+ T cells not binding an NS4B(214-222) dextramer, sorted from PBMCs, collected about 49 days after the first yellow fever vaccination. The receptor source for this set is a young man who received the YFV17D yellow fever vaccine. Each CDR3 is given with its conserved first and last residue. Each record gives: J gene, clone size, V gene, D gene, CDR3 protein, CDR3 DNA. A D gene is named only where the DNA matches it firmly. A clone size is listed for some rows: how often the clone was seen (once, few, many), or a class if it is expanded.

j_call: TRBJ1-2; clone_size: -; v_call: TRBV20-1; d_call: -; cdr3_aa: CSARSGYGYTF; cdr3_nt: TGCAGTGCTAGATCCGGGTATGGCTACACCTTC
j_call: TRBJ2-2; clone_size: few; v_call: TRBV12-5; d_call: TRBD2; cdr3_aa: CASGFLERDYNTGELFF; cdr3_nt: TGTGCTAGTGGTTTTCTCGAACGGGACTATAACACCGGGGAGCTGTTTTTT
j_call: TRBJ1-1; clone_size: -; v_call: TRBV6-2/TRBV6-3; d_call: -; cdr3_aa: CASTERGRTEAFF; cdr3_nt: TGTGCCAGCACCGAGCGGGGTCGTACTGAAGCTTTCTTT
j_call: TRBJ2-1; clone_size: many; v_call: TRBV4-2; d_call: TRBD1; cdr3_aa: CASSQVAQGANEQFF; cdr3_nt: TGTGCCAGCAGCCAAGTTGCTCAGGGGGCAAATGAGCAGTTCTTC
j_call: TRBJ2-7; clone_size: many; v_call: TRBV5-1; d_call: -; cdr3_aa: CASSSTEEQYF; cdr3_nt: TGCGCCAGCAGCTCCACGGAGGAGCAGTACTTC
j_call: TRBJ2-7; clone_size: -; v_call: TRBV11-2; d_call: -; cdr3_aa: CASSLGPGEQYF; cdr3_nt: TGTGCCAGCAGCCTGGGACCGGGCGAGCAGTACTTC
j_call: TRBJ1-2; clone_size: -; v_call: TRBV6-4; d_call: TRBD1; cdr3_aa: CASSGFPGGNGYTF; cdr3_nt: TGTGCCAGCAGTGGTTTCCCAGGGGGCAATGGCTACACCTTC
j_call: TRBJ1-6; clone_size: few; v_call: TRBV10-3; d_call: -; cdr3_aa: CASSTDSFYSPLHF; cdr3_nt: TGTGCCAGTTCCACGGACAGCTTTTACTCACCCCTCCACTTT
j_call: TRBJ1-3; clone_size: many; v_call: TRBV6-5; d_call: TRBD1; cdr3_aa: CASSYRDRGGGNTIYF; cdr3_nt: TGTGCCAGCAGTTACCGGGACAGGGGGGGAGGAAACACCATATATTTT
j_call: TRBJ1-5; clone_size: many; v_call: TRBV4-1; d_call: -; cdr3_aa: CASSQLPDRSNQPQHF; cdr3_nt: TGCGCCAGCAGCCAACTGCCCGACAGAAGCAATCAGCCCCAGCATTTT
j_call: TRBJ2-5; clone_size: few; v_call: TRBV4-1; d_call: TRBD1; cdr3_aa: CASSQFGTGGAETQYF; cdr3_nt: TGCGCCAGCAGCCAATTCGGGACAGGGGGCGCAGAGACCCAGTACTTC
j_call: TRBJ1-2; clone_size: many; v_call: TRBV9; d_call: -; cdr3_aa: CASSPRPLGYTF; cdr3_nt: TGTGCCAGCAGCCCCCGTCCCCTTGGCTACACCTTC
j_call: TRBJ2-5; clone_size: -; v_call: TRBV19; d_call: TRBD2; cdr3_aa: CASSIGTRGGLQETQYF; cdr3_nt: TGTGCCAGTAGTATAGGGACGCGGGGGGGCCTACAAGAGACCCAGTACTTC
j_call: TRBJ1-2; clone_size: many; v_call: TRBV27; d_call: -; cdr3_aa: CASSLFQGYGYTF; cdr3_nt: TGTGCCAGCAGTTTATTCCAGGGCTATGGCTACACCTTC
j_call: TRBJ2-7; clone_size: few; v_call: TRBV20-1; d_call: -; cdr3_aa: CSASLGVAGEQYF; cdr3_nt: TGCAGTGCTAGTTTGGGGGTCGCCGGGGAGCAGTACTTC
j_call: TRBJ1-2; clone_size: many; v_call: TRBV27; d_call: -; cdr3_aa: CASALGGSHGYTF; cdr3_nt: TGTGCCAGCGCTCTCGGGGGAAGCCATGGCTACACCTTC
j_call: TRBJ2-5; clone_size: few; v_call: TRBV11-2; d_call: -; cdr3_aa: CASSYRASGQETQYF; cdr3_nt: TGTGCCAGCAGTTACAGGGCTAGCGGCCAAGAGACCCAGTACTTC
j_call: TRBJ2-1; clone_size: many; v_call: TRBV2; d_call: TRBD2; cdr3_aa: CASSAGLAEDNEQFF; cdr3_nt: TGTGCCAGCAGTGCGGGCCTAGCGGAAGACAATGAGCAGTTCTTC
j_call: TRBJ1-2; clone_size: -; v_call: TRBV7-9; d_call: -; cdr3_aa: CASSFWEEEGGYTF; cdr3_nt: TGTGCCAGCAGCTTTTGGGAGGAAGAGGGTGGCTACACCTTC
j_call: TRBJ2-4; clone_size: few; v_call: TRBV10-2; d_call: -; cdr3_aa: CASGGGIQYF; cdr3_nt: TGCGCCAGCGGGGGTGGCATTCAGTACTTC
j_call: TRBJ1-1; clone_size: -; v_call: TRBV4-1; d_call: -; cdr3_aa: CASSQMEGLNTEAFF; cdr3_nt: TGCGCCAGCAGCCAGATGGAGGGACTGAACACTGAAGCTTTCTTT
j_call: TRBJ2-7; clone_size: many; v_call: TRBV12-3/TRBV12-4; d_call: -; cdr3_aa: CASSLEGYEQYF; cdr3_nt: TGTGCCAGCAGTTTAGAGGGCTACGAGCAGTACTTC
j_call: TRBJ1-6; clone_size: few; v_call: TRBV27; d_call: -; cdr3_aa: CASSYVTSNSPLHF; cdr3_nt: TGTGCCAGCAGTTATGTGACAAGTAATTCACCCCTCCACTTT
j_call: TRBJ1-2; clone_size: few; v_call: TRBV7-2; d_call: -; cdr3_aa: CASSSTGTPYGYTF; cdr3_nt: TGTGCCAGCAGCTCAACCGGGACGCCGTATGGCTACACCTTC
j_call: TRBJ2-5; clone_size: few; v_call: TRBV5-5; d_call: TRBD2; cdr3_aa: CASSFRVGTIQETQYF; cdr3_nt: TGTGCCAGCAGCTTTCGGGTTGGGACTATTCAAGAGACCCAGTACTTC
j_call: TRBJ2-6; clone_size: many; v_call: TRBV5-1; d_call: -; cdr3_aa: CASSWYSGANVLTF; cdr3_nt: TGCGCCAGCAGCTGGTACAGCGGGGCCAACGTCCTGACTTTC
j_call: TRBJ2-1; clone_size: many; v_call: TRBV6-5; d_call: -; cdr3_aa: CASSYSEYNEQFF; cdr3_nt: TGTGCCAGCAGTTACTCTGAGTACAATGAGCAGTTCTTC
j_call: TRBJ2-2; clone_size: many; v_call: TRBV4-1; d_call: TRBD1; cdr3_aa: CASSLQVTGFTGELFF; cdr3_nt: TGCGCCAGCAGCCTACAGGTGACAGGGTTCACCGGGGAGCTGTTTTTT
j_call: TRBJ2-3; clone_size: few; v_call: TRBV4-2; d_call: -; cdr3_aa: CASSPPEESTDTQYF; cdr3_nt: TGTGCCAGCAGCCCGCCGGAGGAAAGCACAGATACGCAGTATTTT
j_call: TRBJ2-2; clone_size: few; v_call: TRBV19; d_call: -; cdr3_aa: CASSIGGMGTGELFF; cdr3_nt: TGTGCCAGTAGTATAGGGGGGATGGGCACCGGGGAGCTGTTTTTT
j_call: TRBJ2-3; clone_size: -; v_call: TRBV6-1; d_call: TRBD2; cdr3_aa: CASSEYGGGLDTQYF; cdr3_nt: TGTGCCAGCAGTGAATACGGGGGGGGGTTAGATACGCAGTATTTT
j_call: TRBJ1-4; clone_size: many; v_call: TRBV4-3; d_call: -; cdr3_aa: CASSQGRKLFF; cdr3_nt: TGCGCCAGCAGCCAAGGGAGAAAACTGTTTTTT
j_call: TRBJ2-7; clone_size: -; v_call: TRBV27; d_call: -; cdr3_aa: CASSLAPSLSYEQYF; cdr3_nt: TGTGCCAGCAGTTTAGCCCCCTCACTCTCCTACGAGCAGTACTTC
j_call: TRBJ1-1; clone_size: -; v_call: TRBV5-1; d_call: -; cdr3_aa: CASSLEQTNTEAFF; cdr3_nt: TGCGCCAGCAGCTTGGAACAGACGAACACTGAAGCTTTCTTT
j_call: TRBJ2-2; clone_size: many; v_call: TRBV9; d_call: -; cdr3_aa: CASSGRELGELFF; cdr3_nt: TGTGCCAGCAGCGGACGGGAGCTCGGGGAGCTGTTTTTT
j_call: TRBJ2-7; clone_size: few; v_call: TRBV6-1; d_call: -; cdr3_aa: CASSERVRSYEQYF; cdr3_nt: TGTGCCAGCAGTGAAAGAGTTCGGTCCTACGAGCAGTACTTC
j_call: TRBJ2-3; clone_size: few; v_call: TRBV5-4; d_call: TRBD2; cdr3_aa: CASRRERGEDTQYF; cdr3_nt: TGTGCCAGCCGCCGCGAACGGGGGGAAGATACGCAGTATTTT
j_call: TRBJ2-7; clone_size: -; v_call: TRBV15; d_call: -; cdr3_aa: CATSARGGNEQYF; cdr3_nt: TGTGCCACCAGCGCCCGCGGCGGGAACGAGCAGTACTTC
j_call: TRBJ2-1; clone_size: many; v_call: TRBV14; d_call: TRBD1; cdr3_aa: CASSPTGTGGREQFF; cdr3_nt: TGTGCCAGCAGCCCCACAGGGACAGGGGGCCGTGAGCAGTTCTTC
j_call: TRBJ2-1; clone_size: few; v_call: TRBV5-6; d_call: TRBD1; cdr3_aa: CASSWTGIGALYNEQFF; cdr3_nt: TGTGCCAGCAGCTGGACAGGGATAGGGGCCCTCTACAATGAGCAGTTCTTC
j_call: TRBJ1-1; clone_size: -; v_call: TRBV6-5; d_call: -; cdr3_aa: CASSYSWEANTEAFF; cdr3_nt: TGTGCCAGCAGTTACTCGTGGGAGGCGAACACTGAAGCTTTCTTT
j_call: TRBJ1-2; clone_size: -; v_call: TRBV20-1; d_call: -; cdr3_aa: CSARDYRELSSFGYTF; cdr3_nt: TGCAGTGCTAGAGATTACAGGGAGTTGTCTTCTTTCGGCTACACCTTC
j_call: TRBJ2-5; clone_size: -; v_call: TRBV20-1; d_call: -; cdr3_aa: CSASTGQGQETQYF; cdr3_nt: TGCAGTGCTTCTACGGGTCAGGGGCAAGAGACCCAGTACTTC
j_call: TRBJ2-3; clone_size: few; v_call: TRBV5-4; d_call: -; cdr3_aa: CASSLGPEGDTQYF; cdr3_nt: TGTGCCAGCAGCCTTGGTCCAGAGGGAGATACGCAGTATTTT
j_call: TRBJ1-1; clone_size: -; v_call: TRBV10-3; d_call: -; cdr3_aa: CAISGSASNTEAFF; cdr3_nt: TGTGCCATCAGTGGTTCGGCGAGTAACACTGAAGCTTTCTTT
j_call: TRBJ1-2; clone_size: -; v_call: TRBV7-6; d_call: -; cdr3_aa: CASSPRGQSAYGYTF; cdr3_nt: TGTGCCAGCAGCCCGCGGGGACAATCCGCCTATGGCTACACCTTC
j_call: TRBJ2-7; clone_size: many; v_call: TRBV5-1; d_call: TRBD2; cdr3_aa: CASCSGTSATTSSYEQYF; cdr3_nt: TGCGCCAGCTGCTCCGGGACTAGCGCGACTACTAGCTCCTACGAGCAGTACTTC
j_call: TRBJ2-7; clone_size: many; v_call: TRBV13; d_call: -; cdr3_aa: CASSLGQISYEQYF; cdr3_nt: TGTGCCAGCAGCTTAGGACAGATTTCCTACGAGCAGTACTTC
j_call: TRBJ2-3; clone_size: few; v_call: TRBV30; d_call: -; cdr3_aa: CAWATRGTPSTDTQYF; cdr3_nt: TGTGCCTGGGCGACTAGAGGGACCCCTAGCACAGATACGCAGTATTTT
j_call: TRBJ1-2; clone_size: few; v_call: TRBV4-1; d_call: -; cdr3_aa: CASSQERWSVGVDYGYTF; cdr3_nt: TGCGCCAGCAGCCAAGAACGGTGGTCGGTAGGGGTTGACTATGGCTACACCTTC